A single TCR beta chain is shown here with its context. This clone has only one observation. Its target antigen remains unknown. No per-base quality is available; no much larger clone lies one base away. The immunoSEQ Assay, a bias-controlled multiplex PCR, was used to amplify TCRbeta CDR3 regions from genomic DNA. The original methods were these. The number of nucleated cells in each sample was estimated by amplification of reference gene primers within the assay. Sequence reads were collapsed and filtered to measure the absolute abundance of every unique TCRbeta CDR3 rearrangement. Productive Simpson clonality was computed per sample as the square root of Simpson's diversity index over productive rearrangements. In its TCRdb copy, this immuneACCESS table keeps in-frame sequences only and misses some clones. Where compared with another copy, unresolved V genes explain less than half of these, and the others have no known cause. From that table come the V and J calls and clone size; the DNA was used to work out D and trimming. The sample yields approximately 300,000 clones; 86% were counted once. The biggest ten clones account for 1.5% to 2% of the sample.

Each collaborating institution followed its own protocols to collect whole blood in K2EDTA tubes. For TCRbeta analysis, collaborators shipped samples as frozen whole blood, isolated PBMCs, or DNA extracted from either of those sample types. This record belongs to a study of blood T cell repertoires in COVID-19 (dated by TCRdb to the early 2020s). At the level of the whole study: The collaborator samples originated in the United States, Italy and Spain and spanned the acute and convalescent phases of COVID-19. The prospective study material was composed of cDNA or gDNA derived from T cells, B-cell-depleted T cells, or PBMCs. Subjects who had been exposed to COVID-19, were actively infected with it, or had recovered from it provided the deeply sampled blood TCRbeta repertoires that made up the dataset. The repertoires were released in a freely available public database intended as a resource for research on the immune response to SARS-CoV-2. The samples were drawn from the first 160 participants of the ongoing ImmuneRACE study and from 950 to 1,500 subjects provided by 6 global collaborators. Nearly every sample came with metadata listing a de-identified subject ID, COVID-19 status, age in years and sex. Where HLA class I and class II types were available, the types were taken from metadata supplied by the sample provider, not from assay-based typing.

General findings and caveats noted by the study authors: The amount of clinical and demographic metadata varied by source and participant and was provided uncurated.

The germline V gene provides CDR1 ENHRY and CDR2 SYGVKD. Inclusive of the bounding cysteine and phenylalanine, the CDR3 is 16 residues long. Kept here is only the CDR3 DNA, which spans 48 bases and is read in frame from base 1. Deletion took 0 bases off V and 1 base off J, with a span of 10 bases between the germline ends. The clonotype originates from a woman in her forties or fifties with acute or convalescent COVID-19. This chain joins TRBV10-3 to TRBJ2-1, with no reliable assignment of the D segment. Sequencing was performed on peripheral blood. The DNA sequence is given as TGTGCCATCAGTGAGTCGAGCGCACCGTCCTACAATGAGCAGTTCTTC. This is translated as CAISESSAPSYNEQFF.